These 5 T cell receptor delta chains came from one sample sequenced in a study of γδ T cells in repeated Plasmodium falciparum infection. Gammadelta T cells were flow-sorted from PBMC into Vgamma9/Vdelta2+ and Vdelta2-negative populations for bulk analysis. With CATT, TCRdb re-called clones from the multiplex PCR reads. The sample has approximately 93,000 delta-chain clones, over 0.9% seen once; the top ten hold just under 10%. Sequencing was done on a sample of gamma-delta T cells from blood. The receptors derive from a pool of human donors (malaria-infected and uninfected, not separated).

This clone showed up many times. The chain is built from TRDV1 and TRDJ1; 12 nucleotides agree with TRDD3. The length of the CDR3 is 20 residues. Germline V gene data show CDR1 as TSWWSYY and CDR2 as QGS. V gave up 6 bases and J gave up 0 bases; unmatched junction bases: 17. The CDR3 DNA follows: TGTGCTCTTGGAGAAACCCTGGGGGATACGGACCCTTATTACACCGATAAACTCATCTTT. Translation: CALGETLGDTDPYYTDKLIF.

By share, this clone counts as medium-sized. The sample carries other DNA sequences with the same CDR3. This rearrangement joins TRDV1 to TRDJ1, with D possibly TRDD3 on 5 matching bases. This CDR3 is 16 amino acids long. Germline-derived CDR1 and CDR2 are TSWWSYY and QGS. Trimming pared 0 bases from V and 1 base from J, leaving 12 bases between. This chain's CDR3 is CALGELEVGSTDKLIF. DNA for the CDR3: TGTGCTCTTGGGGAACTGGAGGTGGGGTCCACCGATAAACTCATCTTT.

Comment on this clone: Since a far larger clone is one base different, this is likely a read error. Different DNA sequences within this sample yield the same CDR3. The rearrangement joins TRDV2 to TRDJ1; tentative D call: TRDD3 (6 bases). TCRdb gives no J gene; it was assigned here by matching the DNA to germline. The germline V gene encodes CDR1 GEAIGNYY and CDR2 EKD. With 3 bases removed from V and 0 bases from J, the gap between germline ends came to 25 bases. The CDR3 consists of 19 residues. DNA of the CDR3: TGTGCCTGTGACCGGAAGAGATTGTATTGGGGGTTGTACACCGATAAACTCATCTTT. It encodes CACDRKRLYWGLYTDKLIF.

There are a few counts of this clone. A read error likely explains why the TCRdb protein, taken from a much larger clone, differs from this DNA's translation at residue 14; the protein shown is translated from the DNA. CDR3 sequence (DNA): TGCGCTCTTGGGGGGACTTTCTCCCACTGGTACTGGGGACTCAAGGACACGGATAAACTCATCTTT. Encoded protein: CALGGTFSHWYWGLKDTDKLIF. This chain joins TRDV1 and TRDJ1; 7 nucleotides align to TRDD3. CDR1 TSWWSYY and CDR2 QGS come from the germline V gene. The CDR3 runs 22 residues.

Note on this clone: A far larger clone is one base from this, pointing to a likely read error. Different DNA sequences within this sample yield the same CDR3. The chain couples TRDV1 to TRDJ1, with TRDD3 matching 9 bases. The J gene was not available in TCRdb and was assigned here by matching the DNA to germline segments. The germline V gene has CDR1 TSWWSYY and CDR2 QGS. This CDR3 contains 23 residues. The V gene end was trimmed by 1 base and the J gene end by 0 bases; junction bases not matched to a gene: 24. CDR3 sequence (DNA): TGTGCTCTTGGGGAACCTGAAGTTCCTAACCGCCTGGGGGATCCGGGGTACACCGATAAACTCATCTTT. This sequence encodes CALGEPEVPNRLGDPGYTDKLIF.